A single sample is the source of the 9 T cell receptor beta chains below, sequenced in a study of blood T cell repertoires in COVID-19. Produced via immunoSEQ multiplex PCR; TCRdb's table is partial and in-frame only. The table includes some 40,000 clones, more than 70% detected once. Material for sequencing was peripheral blood. Every receptor here comes from a human donor in a cohort sampled during active COVID-19.

The V gene is TRBV28, the J gene TRBJ2-5; 9 bases align to TRBD1. With 3 bases clipped from V and 5 bases from J, the junction kept 10 bases outside the gene matches. The CDR3 loop spans 16 amino acids. Germline CDR1 and CDR2: MDHEN and SYDVKM. The CDR3 nucleotides are TGTGCCAGCAGTTTGAACCTACAGGGGGCGCATGAGACCCAGTACTTC. This codes for CASSLNLQGAHETQYF.

The CDR3 bases are TGCGCCAGCAGTGATACGGGGGAGATAAGACCAGCTTTCTTT. It is translated as CASSDTGEIRPAFF. The rearrangement joins TRBV10-2 to TRBJ1-1; D may be TRBD1 (5 bases). The CDR3 consists of 14 residues. The germline gives CDR1 WSHSY, CDR2 SAAADI. Trimming shortened V by 3 bases and J by 10 bases, and 18 bases separated the two germline ends.

On this clone itself: Sequence at one end of the junction differs from germline and may be a read error. V and J are TRBV12-5 and TRBJ2-1; possible D gene TRBD2, 6 bases. The germline CDR1 and CDR2 sequences are LGHNT and FRNRAP. The CDR3 extends over 13 amino acids. CDR3 in amino acids: CPYRDFSYNEQFF. As DNA, the CDR3 is TGCCCCTACCGGGACTTCTCCTACAATGAGCAGTTCTTC.

The J gene is TRBJ2-2, the V gene TRBV6-4; the match to TRBD2 covers 7 bases. The CDR3 is made up of 19 amino acids. V lost 3 bases and J lost 3; bases outside the gene matches: 16. CDR1 is MRHNA and CDR2 is SNTAGT in the germline V gene. The CDR3 DNA follows: TGTGCCAGCAGTGAGAACACGGGACCCGGGGGGTGGTACACCGGGGAGCTGTTTTTT. Amino acids: CASSENTGPGGWYTGELFF.

The J gene is TRBJ2-7, the V gene TRBV7-9, with D possibly being TRBD1 (5 bases). V was trimmed by 0 bases and J by 3 bases, leaving 9 bases between them. Per the germline V gene, CDR1 is SEHNR and CDR2 is FQNEAQ (reference sequence). The CDR3 has 14 amino acids. The DNA of the CDR3 is TGTGCCAGCAGCTTAGCGCCGACAGACTACGAGCAGTACTTC. Protein product: CASSLAPTDYEQYF.

A note on this clone: Other DNA sequences of this sample code for an identical CDR3. The V call is TRBV20-1, the J call TRBJ1-2; 11 positions match TRBD1. Germline loops: CDR1 DFQATT, CDR2 SNEGSKA (reference sequence). V was pared by 3 bases and J by 8 bases, with 14 bases of the junction left unmatched. The CDR3 is made up of 16 amino acids. The CDR3 coding sequence is TGCAGTGCTAGTATGAAACCGGGACAGGGGGTGGGGGGCTACACCTTC. It is translated as CSASMKPGQGVGGYTF.

The V call is TRBV19, the J call TRBJ2-1; 13 nucleotides agree with TRBD2. The CDR3 has 18 amino acids. In germline, CDR1 is LNHDA, CDR2 SQIVND (reference sequence). V trimming: 6 bases; J trimming: 0 bases; junction bases outside the gene matches: 8. This CDR3 reads CASRELAGGISSYNEQFF. CDR3 in DNA: TGTGCCAGTAGAGAACTAGCGGGAGGGATAAGCTCCTACAATGAGCAGTTCTTC.

The table lists this clone with a count of one. V is TRBV23-1 and J is TRBJ2-3, with TRBD1 matching 8 bases. TRBV23-1 is reported as an ORF; its role is uncertain. The trim removed 3 bases at V and 3 bases at J, leaving 5 bases unmatched. This CDR3 is built from 15 residues. The CDR3 is CASSQQTGVTDTQYF. CDR3 bases: TGCGCCAGCAGTCAGCAGACAGGGGTGACAGATACGCAGTATTTT.

The chain links TRBV21-1 to TRBJ2-7; the table names TRBD1, a call not compared with the DNA. TRBV21-1 corresponds to a pseudogene. The CDR3 is 18 amino acids. This CDR3 is CASSTDRGRFPFVHEQYF. CDR3 nucleotide sequence: TGTGCCAGCAGCACAGACAGGGGGCGATTTCCTTTCGTCCACGAGCAGTACTTC.